This T cell receptor (beta chain) was retrieved from a study of T cells after yellow fever vaccination. Broader study findings: Booster sampling recovered most clones from primary vaccination (96% CD4, 80% to 90% CD8). Only a small proportion of the clonotypes turned up in both the CD4 and the CD8 compartments, likely arising from convergent recombination.

Template-switching 5'RACE yielded the TCR cDNA; a universal primer site and UMIs were added in the process. In TCRdb, the 5' RACE reads were re-called with MiXCR into one record per CDR3 protein. Among some 390,000 distinct CDR3 sequences listed, approximately 19% were seen once. The CDR3 has 15 residues. The germline V and J ends were trimmed by 7 bases and 0 bases, with 14 bases remaining between them. The germline CDR1 and CDR2 sequences are LGHNT and FRNRAP. This clonotype was recorded a few times. Antigen: not known. The chain employs TRBV12-5 and TRBJ2-3, with D perhaps matching TRBD1 (6 bases). The TCR was taken from a man aged 18 to 29 who received the YFV17D yellow fever vaccine. The sample was PBMCs, taken before the yellow fever booster vaccination. CDR3 protein: CASVDGTYSTDTQYF. The DNA of the CDR3 is TGTGCTAGTGTCGACGGGACATATAGCACAGATACGCAGTATTTT. Based on the CDR3 plus reference TRBV12-5 and TRBJ2-3, the full variable domain is DARVTQTPRHKVTEMGQEVTMRCQPILGHNTVFWYRQTMMQGLELLAYFRNRAPLDDSGMPKDRFSAEMPDATLATLKIQPSEPRDSAVYFCASVDGTYSTDTQYFGPGTRLTVL.